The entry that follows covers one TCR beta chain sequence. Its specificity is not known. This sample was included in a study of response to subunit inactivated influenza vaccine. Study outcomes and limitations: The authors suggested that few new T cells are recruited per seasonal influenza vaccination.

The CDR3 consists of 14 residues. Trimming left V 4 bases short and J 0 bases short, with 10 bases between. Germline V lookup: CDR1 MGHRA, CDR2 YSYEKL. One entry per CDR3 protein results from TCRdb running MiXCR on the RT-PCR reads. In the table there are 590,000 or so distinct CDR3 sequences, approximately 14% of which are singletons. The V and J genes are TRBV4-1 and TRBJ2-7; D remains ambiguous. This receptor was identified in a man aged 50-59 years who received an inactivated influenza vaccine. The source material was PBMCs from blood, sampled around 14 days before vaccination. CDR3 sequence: CASSPGFISYEQYF. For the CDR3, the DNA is TGCGCCAGCAGCCCGGGCTTCATCTCCTACGAGCAGTACTTC.